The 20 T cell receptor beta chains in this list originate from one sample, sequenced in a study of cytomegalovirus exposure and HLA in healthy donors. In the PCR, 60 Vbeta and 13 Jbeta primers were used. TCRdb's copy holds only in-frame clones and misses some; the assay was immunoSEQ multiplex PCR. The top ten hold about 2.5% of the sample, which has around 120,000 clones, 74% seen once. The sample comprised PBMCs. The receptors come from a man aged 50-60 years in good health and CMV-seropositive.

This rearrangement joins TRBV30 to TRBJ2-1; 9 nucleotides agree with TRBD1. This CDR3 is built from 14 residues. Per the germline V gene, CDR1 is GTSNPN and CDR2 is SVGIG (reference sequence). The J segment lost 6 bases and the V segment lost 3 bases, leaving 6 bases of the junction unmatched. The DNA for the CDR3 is TGTGCCTGGAGCCCCCAGGACAGGGGCAATGAGCAGTTCTTC. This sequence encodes CAWSPQDRGNEQFF.

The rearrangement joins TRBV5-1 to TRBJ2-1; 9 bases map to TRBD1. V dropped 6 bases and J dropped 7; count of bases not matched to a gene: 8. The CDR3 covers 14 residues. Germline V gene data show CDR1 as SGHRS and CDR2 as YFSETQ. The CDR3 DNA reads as TGCGCCAGCACAAAACAGGGGGCGCGGAATGAGCAGTTCTTC. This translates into CASTKQGARNEQFF.

The CDR3 bases are TGTGCCAGCAGTCCCTTCACTAGCGGGAGGCAAAATGAGCAGTTCTTC. Protein product: CASSPFTSGRQNEQFF. The V gene is TRBV6-4, the J gene TRBJ2-1; 12 bases align to TRBD2. This CDR3 comprises 16 residues. Germline CDR1 reads MRHNA; CDR2 reads SNTAGT. J lost 7 bases, V lost 5 bases, and 9 bases had no gene match.

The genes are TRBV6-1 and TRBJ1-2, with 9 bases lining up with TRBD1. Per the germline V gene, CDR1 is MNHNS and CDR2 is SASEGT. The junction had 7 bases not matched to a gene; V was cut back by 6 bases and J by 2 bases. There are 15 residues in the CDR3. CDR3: CASRITGTGNYGYTF. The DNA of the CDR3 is TGTGCCAGCAGAATCACCGGGACAGGGAACTATGGCTACACCTTC.

The CDR3 here is CASSSPRESLSGELFF. The CDR3 region has the DNA TGTGCCAGCAGCTCCCCCCGGGAGTCTCTATCCGGGGAGCTGTTTTTT. The rearrangement uses TRBV7-9 and TRBJ2-2; tentatively, D is TRBD2 (6 bases). This CDR3 is 16 amino acids long. Germline lookup yields CDR1 SEHNR and CDR2 FQNEAQ (reference sequence). Between the trimmed V and J ends, which lost 4 bases and 6 bases, there was a span of 18 bases.

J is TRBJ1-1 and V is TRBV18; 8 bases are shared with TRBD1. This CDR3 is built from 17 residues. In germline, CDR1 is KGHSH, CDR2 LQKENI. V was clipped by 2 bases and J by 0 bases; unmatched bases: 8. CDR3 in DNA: TGTGCCAGCTCACCAACGGCCTGGACAGGGATGAACACTGAAGCTTTCTTT. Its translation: CASSPTAWTGMNTEAFF.

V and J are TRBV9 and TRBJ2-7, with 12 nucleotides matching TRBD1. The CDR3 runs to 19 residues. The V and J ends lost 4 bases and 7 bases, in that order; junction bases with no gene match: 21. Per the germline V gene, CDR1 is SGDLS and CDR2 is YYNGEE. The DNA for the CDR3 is TGTGCCAGCAGCTCTAAGGGGCGTGAAGGGACAGGGGGCTTAGGAGAGCAGTACTTC. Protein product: CASSSKGREGTGGLGEQYF.

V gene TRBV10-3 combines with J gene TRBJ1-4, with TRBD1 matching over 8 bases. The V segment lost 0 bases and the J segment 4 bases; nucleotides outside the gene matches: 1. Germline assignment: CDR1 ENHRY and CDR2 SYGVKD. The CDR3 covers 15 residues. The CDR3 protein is CAISESGQGNEKLFF. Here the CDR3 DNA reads TGTGCCATCAGTGAGTCCGGACAGGGTAATGAAAAACTGTTTTTT.

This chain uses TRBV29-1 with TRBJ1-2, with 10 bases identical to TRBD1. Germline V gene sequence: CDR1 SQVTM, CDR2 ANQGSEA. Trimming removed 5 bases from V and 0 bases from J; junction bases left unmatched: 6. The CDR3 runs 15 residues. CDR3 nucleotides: TGCAGCGTTAAAGGGACAGGGGTGCCTAACTATGGCTACACCTTC. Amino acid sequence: CSVKGTGVPNYGYTF.

The CDR3 protein is CASSTGQGSSYEQYF. The CDR3 DNA reads TGTGCCAGCAGCACCGGACAGGGGAGCTCCTACGAGCAGTACTTC. The V call is TRBV9, the J call TRBJ2-7; TRBD1 aligns across 9 bases. CDR1 and CDR2 (germline): SGDLS, YYNGEE. The CDR3 covers 15 residues. Trimming cost V 4 bases and J 0 bases; bases outside gene matches: 5.

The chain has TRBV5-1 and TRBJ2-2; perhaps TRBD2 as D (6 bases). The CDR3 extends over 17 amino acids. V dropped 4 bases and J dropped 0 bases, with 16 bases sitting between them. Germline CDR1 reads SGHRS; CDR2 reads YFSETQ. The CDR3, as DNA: TGCGCCAGCAGCCCCCGGTCGTCGGGGGCGAACACCGGGGAGCTGTTTTTT. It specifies CASSPRSSGANTGELFF.

CDR3 DNA sequence: TGTGCCAGCAGTGCTCTGCGGTCCTCAGGGGAGCTGTTTTTT. It encodes CASSALRSSGELFF. This chain uses TRBV6-1 with TRBJ2-2; D call uncertain. V dropped 4 bases and J dropped 8 bases, with 14 bases sitting between them. This CDR3 contains 14 residues. The germline V gene has CDR1 MNHNS and CDR2 SASEGT.

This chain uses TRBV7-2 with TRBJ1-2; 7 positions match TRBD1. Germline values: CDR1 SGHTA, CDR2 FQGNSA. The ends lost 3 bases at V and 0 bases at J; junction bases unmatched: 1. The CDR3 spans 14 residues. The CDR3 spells CASSFGTANYGYTF. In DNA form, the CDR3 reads TGTGCCAGCAGCTTTGGGACAGCTAACTATGGCTACACCTTC.

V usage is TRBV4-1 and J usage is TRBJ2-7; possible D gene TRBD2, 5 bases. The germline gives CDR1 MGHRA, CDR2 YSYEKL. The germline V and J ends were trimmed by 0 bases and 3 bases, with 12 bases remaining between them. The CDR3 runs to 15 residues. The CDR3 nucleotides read TGCGCCAGCAGCCAAGACGGGGTTGTCGACTACGAGCAGTACTTC. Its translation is CASSQDGVVDYEQYF.

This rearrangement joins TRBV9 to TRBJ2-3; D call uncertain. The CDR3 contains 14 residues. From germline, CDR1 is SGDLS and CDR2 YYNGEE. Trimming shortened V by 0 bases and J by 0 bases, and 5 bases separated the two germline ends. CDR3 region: CASSVGVSTDTQYF. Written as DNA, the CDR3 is TGTGCCAGCAGCGTAGGAGTAAGCACAGATACGCAGTATTTT.

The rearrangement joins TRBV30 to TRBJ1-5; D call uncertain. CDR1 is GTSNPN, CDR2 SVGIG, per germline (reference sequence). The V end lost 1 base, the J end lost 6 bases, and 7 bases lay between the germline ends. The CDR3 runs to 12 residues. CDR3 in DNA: TGTGCCTGGAGTGGCGACTCTCAGCCCCAGCATTTT. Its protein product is CAWSGDSQPQHF.

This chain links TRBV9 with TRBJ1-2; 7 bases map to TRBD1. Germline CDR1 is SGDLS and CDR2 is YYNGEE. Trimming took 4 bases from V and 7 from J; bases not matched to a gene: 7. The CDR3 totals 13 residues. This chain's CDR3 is CASSPNDRAGYTF. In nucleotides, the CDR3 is TGTGCCAGCAGCCCAAACGACAGGGCTGGCTACACCTTC.

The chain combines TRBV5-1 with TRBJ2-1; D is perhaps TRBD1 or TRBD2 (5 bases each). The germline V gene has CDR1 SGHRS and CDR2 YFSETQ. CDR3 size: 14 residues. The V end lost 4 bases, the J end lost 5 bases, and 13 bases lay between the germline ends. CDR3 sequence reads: CASSLGPRDNEQFF. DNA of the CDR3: TGCGCCAGCAGCCTGGGACCCCGGGACAATGAGCAGTTCTTC. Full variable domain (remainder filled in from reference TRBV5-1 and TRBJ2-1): KAGVTQTPRYLIKTRGQQVTLSCSPISGHRSVSWYQQTPGQGLQFLFEYFSETQRNKGNFPGRFSGRQFSNSRSEMNVSTLELGDSALYLCASSLGPRDNEQFFGPGTRLTVL.

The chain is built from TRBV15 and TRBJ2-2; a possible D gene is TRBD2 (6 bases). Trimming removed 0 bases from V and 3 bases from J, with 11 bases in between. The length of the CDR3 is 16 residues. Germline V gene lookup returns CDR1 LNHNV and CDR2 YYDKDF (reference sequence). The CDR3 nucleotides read TGTGCCACCAGCAGAGATATCGGGGGAGACACCGGGGAGCTGTTTTTT. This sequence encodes CATSRDIGGDTGELFF.

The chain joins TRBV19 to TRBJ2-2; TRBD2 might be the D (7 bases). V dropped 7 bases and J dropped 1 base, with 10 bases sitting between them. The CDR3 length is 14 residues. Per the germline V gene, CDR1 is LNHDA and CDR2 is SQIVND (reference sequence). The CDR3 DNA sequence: TGTGCCAGTAAGGGGGGGCAGAACACCGGGGAGCTGTTTTTT. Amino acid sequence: CASKGGQNTGELFF. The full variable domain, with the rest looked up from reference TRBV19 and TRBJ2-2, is DGGITQSPKYLFRKEGQNVTLSCEQNLNHDAMYWYRQDPGQGLRLIYYSQIVNDFQKGDIAEGYSVSREKKESFPLTVTSAQKNPTAFYLCASKGGQNTGELFFGEGSRLTVL.